This T cell receptor (beta chain) is from a study of blood T cell repertoires in COVID-19 (dated by TCRdb to about 2020). Regarding the complete study: Samples covering the acute and convalescent phases of COVID-19 were provided by collaborators in the United States, Italy and Spain. The samples were drawn from two sources: the first 160 participants of the ongoing ImmuneRACE study, and some 1,300 subjects contributed by 6 global collaborators. Subjects who had been exposed to COVID-19, were actively infected with it, or had recovered from it provided the deeply sampled blood TCRbeta repertoires that made up the dataset. Where available, HLA class I and class II types were obtained from metadata supplied by the sample provider rather than from assay-based typing. A freely available public database, intended as a resource for researchers studying the immune response to SARS-CoV-2, is where the repertoires were released. Nearly every sample came with metadata listing a de-identified subject ID, COVID-19 status, age in years and sex. The material from the prospective study consisted of cDNA or gDNA derived from T cells, B-cell-depleted T cells, or PBMCs. Findings and caveats that apply to the study as a whole: Clinical and demographic metadata were provided uncurated, with the amount varying by source and participant.

The V end gives up 5 bases and the J end 5 bases, leaving 5 bases in the junction not matched to a gene. CDR1 SNHLY and CDR2 FYNNEI were looked up in the germline V gene. From the cysteine up to the phenylalanine, the CDR3 has a length of 13 residues. The CDR3 DNA has 39 bases and is translated from base 1. The collaborating institutions used their own protocols to collect whole blood in K2EDTA tubes. Collaborator samples were shipped for TCRbeta analysis as frozen whole blood, isolated PBMCs, or DNA extracted from either sample type. TCRbeta CDR3 regions were amplified from genomic DNA using the immunoSEQ Assay, a bias-controlled multiplex PCR. In the source study's methods: Nucleated cell counts per sample were estimated from amplification of reference gene primers within the assay. Sequence reads were collapsed and filtered to measure the absolute abundance of every unique TCRbeta CDR3 rearrangement. For each sample, productive Simpson clonality was calculated as the square root of Simpson's diversity index across productive rearrangements. Imported from immuneACCESS, the table was reduced by TCRdb to in-frame sequences with V and J called. These copies leave out some clones; in studies compared against another copy, an unresolved V gene accounts for under half, and the cause of the remainder is not known. The V and J calls and clone size were taken over from that table, and D and trimming were inferred from the DNA. The sample table contains about 33,000 clones; only one count was recorded for around nine tenths of them. Of the sample, approximately 6.8% is held by the ten largest clones.

This clone was seen just once. Its antigen specificity is not known. No base quality values were provided; no much bigger clone lies one nucleotide off. The chain is encoded by TRBV2 joined to TRBJ2-5; 7 junctional bases match TRBD1. Material: peripheral blood. The sequence derives from a human donor in a cohort sampled during active COVID-19. The base sequence is TGTGCCAGCAGTCGGGACAGCTCGGAGACCCAGTACTTC. This codes for CASSRDSSETQYF.